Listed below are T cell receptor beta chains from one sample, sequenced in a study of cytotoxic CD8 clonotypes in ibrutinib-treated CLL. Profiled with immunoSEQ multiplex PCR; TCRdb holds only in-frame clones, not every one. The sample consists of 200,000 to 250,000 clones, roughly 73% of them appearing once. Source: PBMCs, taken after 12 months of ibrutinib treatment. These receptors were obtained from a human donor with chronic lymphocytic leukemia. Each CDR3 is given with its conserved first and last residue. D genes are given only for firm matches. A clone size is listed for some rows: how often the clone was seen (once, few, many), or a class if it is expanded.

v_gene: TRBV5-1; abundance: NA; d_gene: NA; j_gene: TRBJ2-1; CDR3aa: CASSLGEADSYNEQFF; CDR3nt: TGCGCCAGCAGCTTGGGTGAGGCGGACTCCTACAATGAGCAGTTCTTC
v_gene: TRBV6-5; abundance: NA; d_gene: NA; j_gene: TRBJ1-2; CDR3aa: CASSSRTFGYTF; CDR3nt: TGTGCCAGCAGCTCTAGGACTTTTGGCTACACCTTC
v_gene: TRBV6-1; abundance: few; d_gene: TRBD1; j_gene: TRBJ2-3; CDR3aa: CASSPGGGWDTQYF; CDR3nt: TGTGCCAGCAGTCCAGGGGGTGGGTGGGATACGCAGTATTTT
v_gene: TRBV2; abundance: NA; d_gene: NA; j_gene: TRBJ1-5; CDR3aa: CASSGRVANQPQHF; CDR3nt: TGTGCCAGCAGTGGTAGGGTGGCCAATCAGCCCCAGCATTTT
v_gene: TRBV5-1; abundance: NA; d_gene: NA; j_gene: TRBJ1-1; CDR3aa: CASRFIGTMDTEAFF; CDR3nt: TGCGCCAGCAGGTTTATCGGGACAATGGACACTGAAGCTTTCTTT
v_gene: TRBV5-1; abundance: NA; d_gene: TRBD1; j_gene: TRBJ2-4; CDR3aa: CASSLWGQGNDIQYF; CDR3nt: TGCGCCAGCAGCTTGTGGGGACAGGGGAATGATATTCAGTACTTC
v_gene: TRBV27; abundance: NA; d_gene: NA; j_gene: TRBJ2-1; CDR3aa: CASGYQGYSYNEQFF; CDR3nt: TGTGCCAGCGGCTATCAGGGGTACTCCTACAATGAGCAGTTCTTC
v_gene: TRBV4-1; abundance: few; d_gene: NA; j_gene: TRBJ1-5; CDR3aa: CASSQDWTGAYSNQPQHF; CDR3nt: TGCGCCAGCAGCCAAGATTGGACGGGAGCCTATAGCAATCAGCCCCAGCATTTT
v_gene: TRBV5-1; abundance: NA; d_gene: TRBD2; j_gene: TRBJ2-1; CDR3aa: CASSLASSGTSYNEQFF; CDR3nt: TGCGCCAGCAGCTTGGCGTCTAGCGGCACATCCTACAATGAGCAGTTCTTC
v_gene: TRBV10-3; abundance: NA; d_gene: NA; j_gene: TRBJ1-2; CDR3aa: CAITERREAGYTF; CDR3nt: TGTGCCATCACAGAGAGAAGGGAAGCCGGCTACACCTTC
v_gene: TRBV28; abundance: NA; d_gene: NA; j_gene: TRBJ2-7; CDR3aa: CASSSLSYEQYF; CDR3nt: TGTGCCAGCAGCTCCCTGTCCTACGAGCAGTACTTC
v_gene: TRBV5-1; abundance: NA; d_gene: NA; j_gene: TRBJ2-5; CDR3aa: CASSPGLFQETQYF; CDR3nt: TGCGCCAGCAGCCCCGGACTCTTCCAAGAGACCCAGTACTTC
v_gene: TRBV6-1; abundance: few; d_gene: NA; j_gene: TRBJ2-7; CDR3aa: CASSEGVEGGYEQYF; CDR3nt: TGTGCCAGCAGTGAAGGGGTCGAGGGGGGTTACGAGCAGTACTTC
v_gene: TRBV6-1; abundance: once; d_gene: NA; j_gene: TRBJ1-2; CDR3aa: CASNVGNYGYTF; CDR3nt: TGTGCCAGCAATGTCGGGAACTATGGCTACACCTTC
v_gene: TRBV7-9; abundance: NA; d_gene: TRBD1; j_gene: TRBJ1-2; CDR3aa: CASSPWGQGDNGYTF; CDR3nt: TGTGCCAGCAGCCCCTGGGGACAGGGCGACAATGGCTACACCTTC
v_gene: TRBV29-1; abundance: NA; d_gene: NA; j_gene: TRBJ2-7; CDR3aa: CSVTGTTGEQYF; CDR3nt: TGCAGCGTTACCGGGACAACTGGCGAGCAGTACTTC